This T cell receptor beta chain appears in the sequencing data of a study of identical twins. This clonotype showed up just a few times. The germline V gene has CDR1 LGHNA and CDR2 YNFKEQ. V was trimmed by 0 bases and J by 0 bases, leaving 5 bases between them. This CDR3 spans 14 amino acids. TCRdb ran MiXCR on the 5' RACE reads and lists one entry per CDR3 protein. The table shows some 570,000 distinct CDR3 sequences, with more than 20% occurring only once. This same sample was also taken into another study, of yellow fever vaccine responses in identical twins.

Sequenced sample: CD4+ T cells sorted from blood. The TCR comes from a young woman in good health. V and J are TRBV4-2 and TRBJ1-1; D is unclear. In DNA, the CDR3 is TGTGCCAGCAGCCAAGAGCAATTGAACACTGAAGCTTTCTTT. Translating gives CASSQEQLNTEAFF.